The 31 T cell receptor beta chains listed next were all sequenced from one sample in a study of cytomegalovirus exposure and HLA in healthy donors. Primers: 60 Vbeta forward and 13 Jbeta reverse. Produced via immunoSEQ multiplex PCR; TCRdb's table is partial and in-frame only. This table holds around 150,000 clones, roughly three quarters found once. Sample: PBMCs. Receptors were obtained from a woman between 35 and 50 years old in good health and CMV-seronegative.

As for this clone: Additional DNA sequences in this sample encode the identical CDR3. CDR3 protein: CASSPRTGRDTEAFF. For the CDR3, the DNA is TGCGCCAGCAGCCCTCGGACAGGGAGGGACACTGAAGCTTTCTTT. This chain links TRBV4-1 with TRBJ1-1; 8 nucleotides line up with TRBD1. Per the germline V gene, CDR1 is MGHRA and CDR2 is YSYEKL. J gave up 3 bases and V 4 bases, and 7 bases lay outside the gene matches. The length of the CDR3 is 15 residues.

The chain joins TRBV2 to TRBJ1-2; tentatively, D is TRBD1 (5 bases). Trimming removed 8 bases from V and 3 bases from J, with 16 bases in between. The CDR3 spans 14 residues. CDR1 and CDR2 from the germline V gene are SNHLY and FYNNEI. CDR3 DNA sequence: TGTGCCAGCGGAGAGACAGAGGCAGACTATGGCTACACCTTC. It yields the protein CASGETEADYGYTF.

This clone has more than one count but fewer than ten. The chain carries TRBV6-5 and TRBJ1-5; possibly TRBD1 for D (5 bases). Trimming left V 0 bases short and J 5 bases short, with 5 bases between. This CDR3 contains 13 residues. Germline V gives CDR1 MNHEY, CDR2 SVGAGI. CDR3 region: CASSYSGDQPQHF. For the CDR3, the DNA is TGTGCCAGCAGTTACTCAGGGGATCAGCCCCAGCATTTT.

V usage is TRBV19 and J usage is TRBJ2-5, with D possibly matching TRBD1 (6 bases). V gave up 5 bases and J gave up 5 bases, with 12 bases separating them. CDR3 size: 13 residues. Germline CDR1 reads LNHDA; CDR2 reads SQIVND (reference sequence). In DNA form, the CDR3 reads TGTGCCAGTAGTGAAGGGGGTGGGGAGACCCAGTACTTC. Its translation is CASSEGGGETQYF.

To note about this clone: The junction and the germline gene differ at one end; a read error may be behind it. This chain connects TRBV27 to TRBJ2-4, with 13 bases fitting TRBD2. Germline V gene lookup returns CDR1 MNHEY and CDR2 SMNVEV (reference sequence). The CDR3 is 18 amino acids. CDR3: CASSPLAGGPGTKNSQYF. CDR3 DNA: TGTGCCAGCAGTCCACTAGCGGGAGGGCCTGGGACAAAAAACAGTCAGTACTTC.

The chain has TRBV29-1 and TRBJ2-7, with D possibly TRBD2 on 6 matching bases. This CDR3 has 12 residues. V was clipped by 7 bases and J by 2 bases, with 12 bases between them. Germline CDR1 and CDR2: SQVTM and ANQGSEA. For the CDR3, the DNA is TGCAGCGCCCGTGGGGGGACCTACGAGCAGTACTTC. It specifies CSARGGTYEQYF.

The chain couples TRBV6-5 to TRBJ1-2; tentatively, D is TRBD1 (6 bases). Germline loops: CDR1 MNHEY, CDR2 SVGAGI. The CDR3 spans 16 residues. V lost 0 bases and J lost 7, with 18 bases in between. The CDR3 DNA follows: TGTGCCAGCAGTTACTCAGAAACAGGGCTGCGGAGTGGCTACACCTTC. As protein: CASSYSETGLRSGYTF.

V is TRBV7-6 and J is TRBJ1-4; D ambiguous. The CDR3 length is 15 residues. Germline CDR1 reads SGHVS; CDR2 reads FNYEAQ. V gave up 1 base and J gave up 5 bases, with 11 bases separating them. CDR3 in amino acids: CASSLGVEENEKLFF. CDR3 coding DNA: TGTGCCAGCAGCTTAGGGGTGGAGGAAAATGAAAAACTGTTTTTT.

V usage is TRBV7-2 and J usage is TRBJ1-6, with D maybe TRBD1 (5 bases). With 5 bases removed from V and 10 bases from J, the gap between germline ends came to 15 bases. Germline V gene data show CDR1 as SGHTA and CDR2 as FQGNSA. The CDR3 contains 14 residues. CDR3 in DNA: TGTGCCAGCAGCCCGGGCCAAGGGGTCTCACCCCTCCACTTT. This translates into CASSPGQGVSPLHF.

For this clone: The same CDR3 can be traced to other DNA sequences in this sample. V gene TRBV27 combines with J gene TRBJ2-7, with 10 nucleotides matching TRBD2. V gave up 6 bases and J gave up 0 bases; unmatched junction bases: 8. This CDR3 region has 16 residues. The germline gives CDR1 MNHEY, CDR2 SMNVEV (reference sequence). DNA for the CDR3: TGTGCCAGCAGAGGGCTAGCGGGGGCCAGCTCCTACGAGCAGTACTTC. It yields the protein CASRGLAGASSYEQYF.

The chain has TRBV7-8 and TRBJ2-1; 12 bases agree with TRBD2. The CDR3 runs to 17 residues. With V trimmed by 4 bases and J by 1 base, 5 bases remained unmatched. Germline CDR1 is SGHVS and CDR2 is FQNEAQ. For the CDR3, the DNA is TGTGCCAGCAGCTCCCTAGCGGGGGGGCTGTCCTACAATGAGCAGTTCTTC. Translation gives CASSSLAGGLSYNEQFF.

J is TRBJ2-5 and V is TRBV21-1; the table's TRBD1 call for D was not verified on the DNA. TRBV21-1 is a recognized pseudogene. CDR3 length: 14 amino acids. CDR3 nucleotides: TGTGCCAGCAGCGACTCGAGGGGGCAAGAGACCCAGTACTTC. It specifies CASSDSRGQETQYF.

This rearrangement joins TRBV4-3 to TRBJ2-7; TRBD2 matches 10 bases. The ends lost 0 bases at V and 4 bases at J; junction bases unmatched: 15. The CDR3 covers 19 residues. Looked up from germline, CDR1 is LGHNA and CDR2 is YSLEER. Here the CDR3 DNA reads TGCGCCAGCAGCCAAGAACCTAGCGGGAGTTCGGTATATATTTACGAGCAGTACTTC. Translated: CASSQEPSGSSVYIYEQYF.

V and J are TRBV15 and TRBJ1-5, with a tentative D call TRBD1 (6 bases). Germline-derived CDR1 and CDR2 are LNHNV and YYDKDF (reference sequence). With 2 bases removed from V and 4 bases from J, the gap between germline ends came to 12 bases. This CDR3 region has 15 residues. In DNA form, the CDR3 reads TGTGCCACCAGCAGACGACAGGCCTTTAATCAGCCCCAGCATTTT. Encoded protein: CATSRRQAFNQPQHF.

This rearrangement joins TRBV6-5 to TRBJ2-4, with D possibly being TRBD2 (6 bases). The CDR3 is 13 amino acids. Germline lookup yields CDR1 MNHEY and CDR2 SVGAGI. V shed 6 bases and J shed 4 bases, with 10 bases lying between them. CDR3 nucleotides: TGTGCCAGCAGAGGACTACTGAAAAACATTCAGTACTTC. It codes for CASRGLLKNIQYF.

The chain combines TRBV2 with TRBJ2-5; TRBD2 matches at 12 bases. V lost 7 bases to trimming and J lost 4 bases; unmatched junction nucleotides: 7. From germline, CDR1 is SNHLY and CDR2 FYNNEI. The CDR3 is made up of 15 amino acids. CDR3 residues: CASTLAGGPGETQYF. CDR3 nucleotides: TGTGCCAGCACACTAGCGGGGGGCCCCGGAGAGACCCAGTACTTC.

This chain links TRBV5-1 with TRBJ1-1, with 8 bases identical to TRBD1. The CDR3 contains 14 residues. CDR1 SGHRS and CDR2 YFSETQ come from the germline V gene. The trim removed 2 bases at V and 5 bases at J, leaving 5 bases unmatched. CDR3 protein: CASSFRGRDTEAFF. The CDR3 region has the DNA TGCGCCAGCAGCTTCAGGGGGCGGGATACTGAAGCTTTCTTT.

Details on this clone: The same CDR3 can be traced to other DNA sequences in this sample. The V and J genes are TRBV28 and TRBJ2-1, with 9 nucleotides matching TRBD2. The trim removed 5 bases at V and 6 bases at J, leaving 5 bases unmatched. The length of the CDR3 is 14 residues. The germline gives CDR1 MDHEN, CDR2 SYDVKM. The CDR3 DNA sequence: TGTGCCAGCAGTGCGGGAGGGCCCGGCAATGAGCAGTTCTTC. Amino acid sequence: CASSAGGPGNEQFF.

V and J are TRBV19 and TRBJ2-7, with 10 bases lining up with TRBD1. CDR1 is LNHDA, CDR2 SQIVND, per germline (reference sequence). Losses at the gene ends were 6 bases for V and 3 bases for J; bases not matched to a gene: 2. The CDR3 sequence is 13 residues long. DNA for the CDR3: TGTGCCAGTAGCAGGGACAGGGGCTACGAGCAGTACTTC. Protein sequence: CASSRDRGYEQYF. Complete variable domain (other parts from reference TRBV19 and TRBJ2-7): DGGITQSPKYLFRKEGQNVTLSCEQNLNHDAMYWYRQDPGQGLRLIYYSQIVNDFQKGDIAEGYSVSREKKESFPLTVTSAQKNPTAFYLCASSRDRGYEQYFGPGTRLTVT.

The chain carries TRBV6-5 and TRBJ1-6; 7 bases match TRBD1. The CDR3 has 14 amino acids. Germline CDR1 is MNHEY and CDR2 is SVGAGI. V lost 5 bases to trimming and J lost 8 bases; unmatched junction nucleotides: 6. The CDR3 nucleotides read TGTGCCAGCAGTCCCGACAGGGAGTATTCACCCCTCCACTTT. It yields the protein CASSPDREYSPLHF.

The genes are TRBV11-2 and TRBJ2-7; 9 bases align to TRBD2. Looked up from germline, CDR1 is SGHAT and CDR2 is FQNNGV. Trimming took 2 bases from V and 0 from J; bases not matched to a gene: 2. The CDR3 spans 15 residues. CDR3 sequence reads: CASSLSGGNSYEQYF. The CDR3 region has the DNA TGTGCCAGCAGCTTAAGCGGGGGGAACTCCTACGAGCAGTACTTC.

V usage is TRBV5-1 and J usage is TRBJ1-2, with D hard to call. The CDR3 length is 13 residues. V lost 5 bases and J 6 bases, leaving 14 bases between the germline ends. Germline CDR1 is SGHRS and CDR2 is YFSETQ. CDR3 protein: CASSSAVGNGYTF. The DNA of the CDR3 is TGCGCCAGCAGTTCAGCGGTAGGGAATGGCTACACCTTC.

This clone was seen a single time. The chain couples TRBV10-3 to TRBJ1-4, with D maybe TRBD1 (5 bases). Per germline, CDR1 ENHRY and CDR2 SYGVKD. The ends were cut back, 0 bases at V and 7 bases at J, with 12 bases in the middle. This CDR3 has 15 amino acids. CDR3 in amino acids: CAISESEGTAEKLFF. CDR3 nucleotides: TGTGCCATCAGTGAGTCGGAGGGGACGGCTGAAAAACTGTTTTTT.

The V call is TRBV6-5, the J call TRBJ2-7; a possible D gene is TRBD2 (6 bases). CDR3 length equals 15 residues. Per germline, CDR1 MNHEY and CDR2 SVGAGI. Between the trimmed V and J ends, which lost 6 bases and 4 bases, there was a span of 19 bases. Here the CDR3 DNA reads TGTGCCAGCAGAACCAACGTGCGGGGCCGGTACGAGCAGTACTTC. Its translation is CASRTNVRGRYEQYF.

V and J are TRBV28 and TRBJ1-2; D uncertain. This CDR3 spans 11 amino acids. CDR1 and CDR2 from the germline V gene are MDHEN and SYDVKM. With 7 bases removed from V and 6 bases from J, the gap between germline ends came to 9 bases. Here the CDR3 DNA reads TGTGCCAGCATGAGAGTTGATGGCTACACCTTC. As protein: CASMRVDGYTF.

The rearrangement links TRBV5-1 to TRBJ2-5, with 11 bases matching TRBD2. The CDR3 is made up of 17 amino acids. Looked up from germline, CDR1 is SGHRS and CDR2 is YFSETQ. The junction had 6 bases not matched to a gene; V was cut back by 1 base and J by 1 base. The CDR3 nucleotides read TGCGCCAGCAGCTTGCGGGGTCTAGCGGGGGGCCAAGAGACCCAGTACTTC. As protein: CASSLRGLAGGQETQYF.

This chain uses TRBV29-1 with TRBJ2-3; D is perhaps TRBD1 (5 bases). The CDR3 contains 15 residues. Germline values: CDR1 SQVTM, CDR2 ANQGSEA. The V end was cut by 2 bases, the J end by 4 bases, with 16 bases between. The CDR3: CSVEIAGSVSDTQYF. The DNA of the CDR3 is TGCAGCGTTGAAATCGCAGGGTCGGTGTCAGATACGCAGTATTTT.

This clone was counted only a few times. An end of the junction differs from the germline gene, which may be a read error. V is TRBV7-9 and J is TRBJ2-7; no reliable D call. The V gene's germline CDR1 is SEHNR and CDR2 FQNEAQ (reference sequence). This CDR3 contains 11 residues. The CDR3 DNA reads TGTTCCAGCAGCTCCAACTACGAGCAGTACTTC. Residues: CSSSSNYEQYF.

V usage is TRBV6-5 and J usage is TRBJ2-7, with 7 bases lining up with TRBD1. The J segment lost 2 bases and the V segment lost 4 bases, leaving 5 bases of the junction unmatched. This CDR3 comprises 14 residues. Germline V CDR1 and CDR2: MNHEY, SVGAGI. CDR3 protein: CASSSRGQAYEQYF. As DNA, the CDR3 is TGTGCCAGCAGTTCTCGTGGACAGGCCTACGAGCAGTACTTC.

This clone is a singleton in its sample. The chain combines TRBV7-2 with TRBJ1-2; 12 nucleotides agree with TRBD1. This CDR3 is 15 amino acids long. The germline CDR1 and CDR2 sequences are SGHTA and FQGNSA. Germline trimming cut 3 bases from V and 8 bases from J; bases unmatched to any gene: 7. The CDR3 bases are TGTGCCAGCAGCTTCTCCGGGACAGGGGGCGCGGGCTACACCTTC. Residues: CASSFSGTGGAGYTF.

The CDR3 protein is CASSQFEATYNSPLHF. The CDR3 DNA reads as TGTGCCAGCAGTCAGTTTGAGGCAACCTATAATTCACCCCTCCACTTT. The chain employs TRBV28 and TRBJ1-6; no firm D call. CDR3 size: 16 residues. Germline CDR1 reads MDHEN; CDR2 reads SYDVKM. Trimming removed 5 bases at V and 2 bases at J, with 13 bases between.